A selection of T cell receptor beta chains follows, all from one sample in a study of cytomegalovirus exposure and HLA in healthy donors. Clones were sequenced by immunoSEQ multiplex PCR, and TCRdb holds only the in-frame ones, with some missing. Here the sample spans under 200,000 clones, 84% being singletons. The source material was PBMCs. These TCRs come from a boy aged 2 to 9 in good health and CMV-seronegative. Each CDR3 is given with its conserved first and last residue. The D gene is left open where the match is weak. Clone size, where shown, is once, few, many, or a class for clones that have expanded.

d_call	j_call	v_call	clone_size	cdr3_nt	cdr3_aa
-	TRBJ1-2	TRBV7-9	-	TGTGCCAGCACCCTGACCAGGACAGACAATGTTGGCTACACCTTC	CASTLTRTDNVGYTF
TRBD1	TRBJ2-7	TRBV2	few	TGTGCCAGCAGTGGACAGGGCTACGAGCAGTACTTC	CASSGQGYEQYF
TRBD2	TRBJ2-5	TRBV7-9	-	TGTGCCAGCAGCCCCCCGGGACTAGCCGAGAAAGAGACCCAGTACTTC	CASSPPGLAEKETQYF
-	TRBJ2-4	TRBV30	-	TGTGCCTGGAGTCCTGGGACTGGCAAAAACATTCAGTACTTC	CAWSPGTGKNIQYF
-	TRBJ2-7	TRBV21-1	-	TGTGCCAGCAACTCCTACGAGCAGTACTTC	CASNSYEQYF
-	TRBJ1-2	TRBV7-2	once	TGTGCCAGCAGCTTAGGGACAGAGTATGGCTACACCTTC	CASSLGTEYGYTF
-	TRBJ2-3	TRBV19	-	TGTGCCAGTAGTATAGGGCAGAATACGCAGTATTTT	CASSIGQNTQYF
TRBD2	TRBJ2-1	TRBV6-5	few	TGTGCCAGCAGTAGAGGGGACTATGACTACAATGAGCAGTTCTTC	CASSRGDYDYNEQFF
-	TRBJ2-7	TRBV5-4	-	TGTGCCAGCAGCTTAACTGCAGGCCCATCCTACGAGCAGTACTTC	CASSLTAGPSYEQYF
TRBD1	TRBJ2-1	TRBV7-2	-	TGTGCCAGCAGCCCTGGGACAGAAAAAGGCCATGAGCAGTTCTTC	CASSPGTEKGHEQFF
-	TRBJ1-1	TRBV20-1	once	TGCAGTGGCAGGGTAAACACTGAAGCTTTCTTT	CSGRVNTEAFF
-	TRBJ2-3	TRBV4-2	few	TGTGCCAGCAGCCAAGAGGGAGCAGATACGCAGTATTTT	CASSQEGADTQYF
-	TRBJ1-5	TRBV6-1	-	TGTGCCAGCAGTGAGTTACGTGGGGCGTCGGGTAGTCAGCCCCAGCATTTT	CASSELRGASGSQPQHF
TRBD1	TRBJ1-1	TRBV9	few	TGTGCCAGCAGCCCGACAGGGGCCACTGAAGCTTTCTTT	CASSPTGATEAFF
-	TRBJ2-7	TRBV29-1	-	TGCAGCGTTGAAAACCGGGGAGCAGGCTACGAGCAGTACTTC	CSVENRGAGYEQYF
-	TRBJ2-2	TRBV5-1	-	TGCGCCAGCAGCCGCGGGCCCGGGGAGCTGTTTTTT	CASSRGPGELFF
-	TRBJ2-2	TRBV9	few	TGTGCCAGCAGCGTAGATGTAGCCGTCTACTCCGGGGAGCTGTTTTTT	CASSVDVAVYSGELFF
TRBD2	TRBJ2-7	TRBV15	-	TGTGCCACCAGCAGAGATTTAACTAGCGGGTTGTCCTACGAGCAGTACTTC	CATSRDLTSGLSYEQYF
-	TRBJ2-3	TRBV7-9	-	TGTGCCAGCAGCTCTCTGTATTCAGATACGCAGTATTTT	CASSSLYSDTQYF
-	TRBJ2-3	TRBV29-1	-	TGCAGCGTTGTGGCCCAGCGGAGAAGGTCCGCAGATACGCAGTATTTT	CSVVAQRRRSADTQYF
-	TRBJ1-1	TRBV28	few	TGTGCCAGCAGCCCTCCAGCCACAGCTGAAGCTTTCTTT	CASSPPATAEAFF
-	TRBJ2-1	TRBV5-4	-	TGTGCCTGCACCCTCAGCGGAACCTACAATGAGCAGTTCTTC	CACTLSGTYNEQFF
-	TRBJ2-3	TRBV21-1	once	TGTGCCAGCGGGGGGGCGGACAGAGCGGGAGAATCAGATACGCAGTATTTT	CASGGADRAGESDTQYF
-	TRBJ1-5	TRBV4-1	-	TGCGCCAGCAGCCAACAGGCGAATCAGCCCCAGCATTTT	CASSQQANQPQHF
-	TRBJ2-3	TRBV18	-	TGTGCCAGCTCACCGACGCAGGGGCGGGAGGATACGCAGTATTTT	CASSPTQGREDTQYF
TRBD2	TRBJ2-5	TRBV28	-	TGTGCCAGCAGTTTACCTAGACTAGCGTTCCAAGAGACCCAGTACTTC	CASSLPRLAFQETQYF
-	TRBJ1-1	TRBV10-1	few	TGCGCCAGCAGTGAGTCCCCCGGGAGGGACACTGAAGCTTTCTTT	CASSESPGRDTEAFF
-	TRBJ2-7	TRBV2	-	TGTGCCAGCACCCCAGGGGCTTACGAGCAGTACTTC	CASTPGAYEQYF
TRBD1	TRBJ2-7	TRBV6-4	-	TGTGCCAGCAGGCCCGGGACAGGGAAGTACGAGCAGTACTTC	CASRPGTGKYEQYF
-	TRBJ1-2	TRBV10-3	few	TGTGCCATCGGATTGAACCGGGAGGGCTATGGCTACACCTTC	CAIGLNREGYGYTF
-	TRBJ2-1	TRBV7-3	-	TGTGCCAGCAGCTTAAGCGGTGAGCAGTTCTTC	CASSLSGEQFF
-	TRBJ1-4	TRBV27	-	TGTGCCAGCAGTGACCCGGGTCTAGATGAAAAACTGTTTTTT	CASSDPGLDEKLFF
-	TRBJ1-1	TRBV5-1	-	TGCGCCAGCAGTCCCTTCGAGGGGGGGGGCACTGAAGCTTTCTTT	CASSPFEGGGTEAFF
-	TRBJ1-1	TRBV19	once	TGTGCCAGTACTCAGGTGGAGGGGAAAATCATGAACACTGAAGCTTTCTTT	CASTQVEGKIMNTEAFF
TRBD2	TRBJ2-3	TRBV2	-	TGTGCCAGCATCAGGCTAGCGGGAGTTTTAAGCACAGATACGCAGTATTTT	CASIRLAGVLSTDTQYF